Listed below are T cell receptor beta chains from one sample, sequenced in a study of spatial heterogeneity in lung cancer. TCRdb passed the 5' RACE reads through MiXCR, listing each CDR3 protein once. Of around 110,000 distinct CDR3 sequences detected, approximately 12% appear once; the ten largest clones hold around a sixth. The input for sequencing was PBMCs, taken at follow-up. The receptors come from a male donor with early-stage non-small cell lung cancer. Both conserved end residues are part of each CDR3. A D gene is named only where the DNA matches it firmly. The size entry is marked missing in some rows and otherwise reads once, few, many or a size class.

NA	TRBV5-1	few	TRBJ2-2	TGCGCCAGCAGCTTGGAGGCGGCTTTGAACACCGGGGAGCTGTTTTTT	CASSLEAALNTGELFF
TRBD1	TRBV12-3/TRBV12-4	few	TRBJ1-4	TGTGCCAGCAGTCCTCCGACGGGACAGGGAGGGGAAAAACTGTTTTTT	CASSPPTGQGGEKLFF
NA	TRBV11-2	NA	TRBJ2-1	TGTGCCAGCAGCTTAGATCATTGGGGGAATGAGCAGTTCTTC	CASSLDHWGNEQFF
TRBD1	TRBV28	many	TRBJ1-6	TGTGCCAGCAGTTTATTTGGGACAGACAATTCACCCCTCCACTTT	CASSLFGTDNSPLHF
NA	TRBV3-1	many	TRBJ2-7	TGTGCCAGCAGCCCTTACGGACAGGAGCAGTACTTC	CASSPYGQEQYF
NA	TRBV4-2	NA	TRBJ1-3	TGTGCCAGCAGCCAAGATCTTTTCGCACTCTCTGGAAACACCATATATTTT	CASSQDLFALSGNTIYF
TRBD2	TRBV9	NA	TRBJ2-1	TGTGCCAGCAGTAGACTAGCGGGGAGCTCCTACAATGAGCAGTTCTTC	CASSRLAGSSYNEQFF
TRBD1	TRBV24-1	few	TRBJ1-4	TGTGCCACCGGCACAGGGGCTGGGACTAATGAAAAACTGTTTTTT	CATGTGAGTNEKLFF
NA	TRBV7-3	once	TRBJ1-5	TGTGCCAGCAGCCCCGGACAGATCAATCAGCCCCAGCATTTT	CASSPGQINQPQHF
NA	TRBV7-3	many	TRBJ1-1	TGTGCCAGCAGCTTTGACACAGACACTGAAGCTTTCTTT	CASSFDTDTEAFF
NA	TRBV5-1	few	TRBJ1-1	TGCGCCAGCAGCTTGCGACAGACGGGCCAGGGTGAAGCTTTCTTT	CASSLRQTGQGEAFF
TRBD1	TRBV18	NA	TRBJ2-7	TGTGCCAGCTCACCGGGGACAGGGATTAGCTACGAGCAGTACTTC	CASSPGTGISYEQYF
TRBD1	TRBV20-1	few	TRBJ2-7	TGCAGTGCAGATCGGACAGGGGAGTACGAGCAGTACTTC	CSADRTGEYEQYF
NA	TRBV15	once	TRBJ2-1	TGTGCCAGCGCAGGGGACAATGAGCAGTTCTTC	CASAGDNEQFF
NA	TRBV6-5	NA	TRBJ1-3	TGTGCCAGCAGTTACTCACAGGCGGGGAGCGGAAACACCATATATTTT	CASSYSQAGSGNTIYF
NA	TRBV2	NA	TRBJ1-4	TGTGCCAGCAGCCGACAGACTAATGAAAAACTGTTTTTT	CASSRQTNEKLFF
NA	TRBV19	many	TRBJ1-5	TGTGCCAGTAGTATTTGGGGTAATCAGCCCCAGCATTTT	CASSIWGNQPQHF
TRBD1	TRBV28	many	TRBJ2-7	TGTGCCAGCGGGGACAGACCCTATGGGGAGCAGTACTTC	CASGDRPYGEQYF
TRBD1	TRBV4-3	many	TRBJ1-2	TGCGCCAGCAGCCGCGGTACGACAGGGCTTGGCTACACCTTC	CASSRGTTGLGYTF
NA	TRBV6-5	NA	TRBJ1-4	TGTGCCAGCAGTTACTTGGGGACGGGAATTGAAAAACTGTTTTTT	CASSYLGTGIEKLFF
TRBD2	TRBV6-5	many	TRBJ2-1	TGTGCCAGCGCCGGGGGGAGCTCCTACAATGAGCAGTTCTTC	CASAGGSSYNEQFF
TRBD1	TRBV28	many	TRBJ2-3	TGTGCCAGCAGTCTTACCAGGACAGGGAAAGATACGCAGTATTTT	CASSLTRTGKDTQYF
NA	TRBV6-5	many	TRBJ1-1	TGTGCCAGCAGTGAAGTAGGCACTGAAGCTTTCTTT	CASSEVGTEAFF
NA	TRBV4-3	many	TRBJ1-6	TGCGCCAGCAGCCAAGAAAGTAGGGCCTATAATTCACCCCTCCACTTT	CASSQESRAYNSPLHF
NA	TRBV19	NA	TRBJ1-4	TGTGCCAGTAAGCAGGGGATTGATGAAAAACTGTTTTTT	CASKQGIDEKLFF
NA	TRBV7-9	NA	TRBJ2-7	TGTGCCATTCAGATCTCCCGCGAGCAGTACTTC	CAIQISREQYF
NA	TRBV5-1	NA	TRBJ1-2	TGCGCCAGCAGCTTGCTGGGGAACTATGGCTACACCTTC	CASSLLGNYGYTF
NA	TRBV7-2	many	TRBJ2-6	TGTGCCAGCAGCTTAAGGATCGGCTCTGGGGCCAACGTCCTGACTTTC	CASSLRIGSGANVLTF
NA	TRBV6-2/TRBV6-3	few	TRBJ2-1	TGTGCCAGCACAGAGAAGTGGAATGAGCAGTTCTTC	CASTEKWNEQFF
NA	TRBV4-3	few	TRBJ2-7	TGCGCCAGCAGTCACCCCCCAGGCGAGCAGTACTTC	CASSHPPGEQYF
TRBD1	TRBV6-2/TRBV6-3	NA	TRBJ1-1	TGTGCCAGCAGTTACCTCCACGACAGGGGGCGTTCCACTGAAGCTTTCTTT	CASSYLHDRGRSTEAFF
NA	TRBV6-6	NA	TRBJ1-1	TGTGCCAGCACGGTGACAGGAAAAGCTGAAGCTTTCTTT	CASTVTGKAEAFF
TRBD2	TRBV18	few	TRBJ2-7	TGTGCCAGCTCATCTTCTTCTCCGGGAGGGTCGGGGGAGCAGTACTTC	CASSSSSPGGSGEQYF
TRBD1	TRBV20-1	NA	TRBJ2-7	TGCAGTGCTGAGGGACAGGGTCGGTACGAGCAGTACTTC	CSAEGQGRYEQYF
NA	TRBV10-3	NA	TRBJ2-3	TGTGCCATCAGTGAAGGGCACTCCACAGATACGCAGTATTTT	CAISEGHSTDTQYF
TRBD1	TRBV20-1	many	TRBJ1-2	TGCAGTGCTAGGACAGGGGGGAACTATGGCTACACCTTC	CSARTGGNYGYTF
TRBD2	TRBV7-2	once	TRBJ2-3	TGTGCCAGCAGCTTAAGTCGGCTAGCGGGGATCACAGATACGCAGTATTTT	CASSLSRLAGITDTQYF
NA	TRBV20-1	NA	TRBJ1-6	TGCAGTGCTAGAGGAGGAGAAGGCAATTCACCCCTCCACTTT	CSARGGEGNSPLHF
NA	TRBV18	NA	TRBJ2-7	TGTGCCAGCTCCCAAATTCCCGGCACAAAGTTTTTCTACGAGCAGTACTTC	CASSQIPGTKFFYEQYF
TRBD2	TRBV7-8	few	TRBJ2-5	TGTGCCAGCAGGCAGACTAGCGGGGAGGAAGAGACCCAGTACTTC	CASRQTSGEEETQYF
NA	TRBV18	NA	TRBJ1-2	TGTGCCAGCTCACCAGCGCTACAGGGAGCTAACTATGGCTACACCTTC	CASSPALQGANYGYTF
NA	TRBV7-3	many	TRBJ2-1	TGTGCCAGCAGCCCCGACAGGAATGAGCAGTTCTTC	CASSPDRNEQFF
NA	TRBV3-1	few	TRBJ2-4	TGTGCCAGCAGCCAGTTGGGGGTAGCCAAAAACATTCAGTACTTC	CASSQLGVAKNIQYF
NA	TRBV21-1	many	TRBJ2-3	TGTGCCAGCAGAGAAGGGCAGCGCACTCGCACAGATACGCAGTATTTT	CASREGQRTRTDTQYF
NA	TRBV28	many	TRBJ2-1	TGTGCCAGCAGTATAGGACCTTCGCCCCGGAATGAGCAGTTCTTC	CASSIGPSPRNEQFF
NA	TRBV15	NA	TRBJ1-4	TGTGCCACCAGCAGAGAGGAGAGCCTCGTTAATGAAAAACTGTTTTTT	CATSREESLVNEKLFF